This is a list of T cell receptor beta chains from one sample in a study of CD8 T cells in ankylosing spondylitis. TCRdb reanalysed the 5' RACE reads using MiXCR and keeps one entry per CDR3 protein. Of 270,000 or so distinct CDR3 sequences listed, 15% to 20% are singletons. Sequenced: blood, either unsorted or a sorted T cell fraction (not recorded which). Receptors originate from a male donor with ankylosing spondylitis or in good health (not recorded which). Both conserved end residues are part of each CDR3. D genes are given only for firm matches. The size of a clone is reported for some rows only, either as once, few or many, or as a class for expanded clones.

d_call: TRBD1; clone_size: few; v_call: TRBV4-2; j_call: TRBJ2-3; cdr3_nt: TGTGCCAGCAGCCAAGTACAGGGGGTTGAAGATACGCAGTATTTT; cdr3_aa: CASSQVQGVEDTQYF
d_call: -; clone_size: many; v_call: TRBV29-1; j_call: TRBJ2-3; cdr3_nt: TGCAGCGTCGATGGGACTTCTAGCACAGATACGCAGTATTTT; cdr3_aa: CSVDGTSSTDTQYF
d_call: TRBD2; clone_size: -; v_call: TRBV3-1; j_call: TRBJ2-1; cdr3_nt: TGTGCCAGCAGCCAAGAAGTACCGGGATATCTGAGCGGGAGGGCCTACAATGAGCAGTTCTTC; cdr3_aa: CASSQEVPGYLSGRAYNEQFF
d_call: -; clone_size: -; v_call: TRBV10-3; j_call: TRBJ2-7; cdr3_nt: TGTGCCATCAGTGAGTCGGACGGATGGTACGAGCAGTACTTC; cdr3_aa: CAISESDGWYEQYF
d_call: -; clone_size: many; v_call: TRBV12-3/TRBV12-4; j_call: TRBJ2-1; cdr3_nt: TGTGCCAGCAGTTTGTCTCGATCCTACAATGAGCAGTTCTTC; cdr3_aa: CASSLSRSYNEQFF
d_call: -; clone_size: few; v_call: TRBV4-3; j_call: TRBJ2-1; cdr3_nt: TGCGCCAGCAGCTCGGACGGAATTGCTACCTACAATGAGCAGTTCTTC; cdr3_aa: CASSSDGIATYNEQFF
d_call: -; clone_size: -; v_call: TRBV7-9; j_call: TRBJ2-7; cdr3_nt: TGTGCCAGCAGCCTCTTTGAGACCGAGCAGTACTTC; cdr3_aa: CASSLFETEQYF
d_call: TRBD2; clone_size: -; v_call: TRBV7-7; j_call: TRBJ2-5; cdr3_nt: TGTGCTAGCAGCTTCTCGCGGGAGGAGGAGACCCAGTACTTC; cdr3_aa: CASSFSREEETQYF
d_call: TRBD1; clone_size: many; v_call: TRBV29-1; j_call: TRBJ2-7; cdr3_nt: TGCAGCGTTGAAGAGGTCCACAGGGGAGCAATCGAGCAGTACTTC; cdr3_aa: CSVEEVHRGAIEQYF
d_call: -; clone_size: many; v_call: TRBV6-1; j_call: TRBJ1-1; cdr3_nt: TGTGCCAGCAGTCTCCGACAGCTAAACACTGAAGCTTTCTTT; cdr3_aa: CASSLRQLNTEAFF
d_call: TRBD2; clone_size: few; v_call: TRBV4-3; j_call: TRBJ2-1; cdr3_nt: TGCGCCAGCAGCCAAACGGATCTAGCGGGAGGGTACAATGAGCAGTTCTTC; cdr3_aa: CASSQTDLAGGYNEQFF
d_call: TRBD2; clone_size: few; v_call: TRBV29-1; j_call: TRBJ2-5; cdr3_nt: TGCAGCGCTCGGACTAGCGGGAGTAAAGAGACCCAGTACTTC; cdr3_aa: CSARTSGSKETQYF
d_call: -; clone_size: -; v_call: TRBV27; j_call: TRBJ2-5; cdr3_nt: TGTGCCAGCAGTTTATCATCGATGGGAGAGACCCAGTACTTC; cdr3_aa: CASSLSSMGETQYF
d_call: TRBD1; clone_size: few; v_call: TRBV12-3/TRBV12-4; j_call: TRBJ2-7; cdr3_nt: TGTGCCAGCAGTCCGGATACAGGGGTAGGGGAGCAGTACTTC; cdr3_aa: CASSPDTGVGEQYF
d_call: -; clone_size: -; v_call: TRBV12-3/TRBV12-4; j_call: TRBJ2-5; cdr3_nt: TGTGCCAGCACCCCGAAGACTCCAGAGACCCAGTACTTC; cdr3_aa: CASTPKTPETQYF
d_call: -; clone_size: few; v_call: TRBV4-2; j_call: TRBJ2-5; cdr3_nt: TGTGCCAGCAGCCAAGACCGGGGGAGTGGGGAGACCCAGTACTTC; cdr3_aa: CASSQDRGSGETQYF
d_call: -; clone_size: -; v_call: TRBV27; j_call: TRBJ2-2; cdr3_nt: TGTGCCAGCAGTTCCAAGGGGGCTAGCGCCGGGGAGCTGTTTTTT; cdr3_aa: CASSSKGASAGELFF
d_call: TRBD2; clone_size: many; v_call: TRBV5-1; j_call: TRBJ2-7; cdr3_nt: TGCGCCAGCAGGGTACTAGCGGGAGGGGCCTACGAGCAGTACTTC; cdr3_aa: CASRVLAGGAYEQYF
d_call: -; clone_size: few; v_call: TRBV29-1; j_call: TRBJ2-2; cdr3_nt: TGCAGCGTTGAGATGGACACCGGGGAGCTGTTTTTT; cdr3_aa: CSVEMDTGELFF
d_call: TRBD2; clone_size: -; v_call: TRBV7-9; j_call: TRBJ2-1; cdr3_nt: TGTGCCAGCAGCTTAGCGTCTAGCGGGAGTGAGCAGTTCTTC; cdr3_aa: CASSLASSGSEQFF
d_call: -; clone_size: few; v_call: TRBV20-1; j_call: TRBJ2-7; cdr3_nt: TGCAGTGCTAGACAGAGGGCCAACTACGAGCAGTACTTC; cdr3_aa: CSARQRANYEQYF
d_call: TRBD2; clone_size: few; v_call: TRBV4-3; j_call: TRBJ2-2; cdr3_nt: TGCGCCAGCAGCCCCGACGGCGGGGGAGTGCGAGGGGATGGCACCGGGGAGCTGTTTTTT; cdr3_aa: CASSPDGGGVRGDGTGELFF
d_call: TRBD2; clone_size: -; v_call: TRBV29-1; j_call: TRBJ2-1; cdr3_nt: TGCAGCGTAGTCCTTTCCTGGGCTAGCGGATCCAGCTCCTACAATGAGCAGTTCTTC; cdr3_aa: CSVVLSWASGSSSYNEQFF
d_call: TRBD2; clone_size: -; v_call: TRBV4-3; j_call: TRBJ2-7; cdr3_nt: TGCGCCAGCAGCCAAGAGACTAGCGCAAACTCCTACGAGCAGTACTTC; cdr3_aa: CASSQETSANSYEQYF
d_call: TRBD2; clone_size: few; v_call: TRBV6-1; j_call: TRBJ2-4; cdr3_nt: TGTGCCAGCAGGCCGGGACTAGGAACCATTCAGTACTTC; cdr3_aa: CASRPGLGTIQYF
d_call: -; clone_size: -; v_call: TRBV29-1; j_call: TRBJ2-1; cdr3_nt: TGCAGCGTAGAGCGCAGGGACAATGAGCAGTTCTTC; cdr3_aa: CSVERRDNEQFF
d_call: TRBD2; clone_size: -; v_call: TRBV4-1; j_call: TRBJ2-1; cdr3_nt: TGCGCCAGCAGCTTGCGGGGGACTGCCTACAATGAGCAGTTCTTC; cdr3_aa: CASSLRGTAYNEQFF
d_call: -; clone_size: -; v_call: TRBV4-3; j_call: TRBJ2-2; cdr3_nt: TGCGCCAGCAGCCAAGGCCCGGGGGCGAGCACCGGGGAGCTGTTTTTT; cdr3_aa: CASSQGPGASTGELFF
d_call: -; clone_size: few; v_call: TRBV28; j_call: TRBJ2-7; cdr3_nt: TGTGCCAGCAGTCAATCTATTGGGAACGAGCAGTACTTC; cdr3_aa: CASSQSIGNEQYF
d_call: -; clone_size: many; v_call: TRBV6-4; j_call: TRBJ2-1; cdr3_nt: TGTGCCAGCAGTGCGGACGAGAGCTCCTACAATGAGCAGTTCTTC; cdr3_aa: CASSADESSYNEQFF
d_call: TRBD1; clone_size: many; v_call: TRBV9; j_call: TRBJ1-2; cdr3_nt: TGTGCCAGCAGCTCGGGACAGGCTAACTATGGCTACACCTTC; cdr3_aa: CASSSGQANYGYTF
d_call: TRBD2; clone_size: -; v_call: TRBV7-8; j_call: TRBJ2-3; cdr3_nt: TGTGCCAGCAGCCCATTAGGACTAGCGGGAGGATCTAGCACAGATACGCAGTATTTT; cdr3_aa: CASSPLGLAGGSSTDTQYF
d_call: TRBD2; clone_size: -; v_call: TRBV29-1; j_call: TRBJ2-7; cdr3_nt: TGCAGCGTTGAAGTTGGGAGCGGGAGTTACGAGCAGTACTTC; cdr3_aa: CSVEVGSGSYEQYF
d_call: -; clone_size: many; v_call: TRBV12-3/TRBV12-4; j_call: TRBJ2-7; cdr3_nt: TGTGCCAGCAGTTTTACCGGCTACGAGCAGTACTTC; cdr3_aa: CASSFTGYEQYF
d_call: -; clone_size: few; v_call: TRBV2; j_call: TRBJ1-1; cdr3_nt: TGTGCCAGCAGCCACCCGGGACAGAACACTGAAGCTTTCTTT; cdr3_aa: CASSHPGQNTEAFF
d_call: -; clone_size: -; v_call: TRBV7-3; j_call: TRBJ1-1; cdr3_nt: TGTGCCAGCAGCTTTGACGTTGGGGGAGGGACTGAAGCTTTCTTT; cdr3_aa: CASSFDVGGGTEAFF
d_call: -; clone_size: few; v_call: TRBV15; j_call: TRBJ2-3; cdr3_nt: TGTGCCACCAGCAGAGAGTCGGGGAGAAGCACAGATACGCAGTATTTT; cdr3_aa: CATSRESGRSTDTQYF
d_call: -; clone_size: -; v_call: TRBV5-1; j_call: TRBJ2-1; cdr3_nt: TGCGCCAGCAGCTTGTGGGGGCCTGAGCAGTTCTTC; cdr3_aa: CASSLWGPEQFF
d_call: TRBD1; clone_size: many; v_call: TRBV29-1; j_call: TRBJ2-7; cdr3_nt: TGCAGCGTTCGGGACAGGGAGGGCGAGCAGTACTTC; cdr3_aa: CSVRDREGEQYF
d_call: -; clone_size: -; v_call: TRBV7-7; j_call: TRBJ2-2; cdr3_nt: -; cdr3_aa: CASSFSGADRLMEPGSCFF
d_call: -; clone_size: -; v_call: TRBV7-9; j_call: TRBJ1-1; cdr3_nt: TGTGCCAGCAGCCCCCAATCGGGGGGCCTGAACACTGAAGCTTTCTTT; cdr3_aa: CASSPQSGGLNTEAFF
d_call: -; clone_size: -; v_call: TRBV27; j_call: TRBJ2-1; cdr3_nt: TGTGCCAGCATGGCGGGATGGTACAATGAGCAGTTCTTC; cdr3_aa: CASMAGWYNEQFF
d_call: -; clone_size: -; v_call: TRBV24-1; j_call: TRBJ2-1; cdr3_nt: TGTGCCACCAGTGATTCCGGCCACAATGAGCAGTTCTTC; cdr3_aa: CATSDSGHNEQFF
d_call: -; clone_size: -; v_call: TRBV29-1; j_call: TRBJ2-6; cdr3_nt: TGCAGCGTTTTTACCGGGATTTCTGGGGCCAACGTCCTGACTTTC; cdr3_aa: CSVFTGISGANVLTF
d_call: -; clone_size: many; v_call: TRBV20-1; j_call: TRBJ1-1; cdr3_nt: TGCAGTGCTAGAGATCCCGACGCGGGGACTGAAGCTTTCTTT; cdr3_aa: CSARDPDAGTEAFF
d_call: TRBD1; clone_size: -; v_call: TRBV29-1; j_call: TRBJ2-7; cdr3_nt: TGCAGCGTTGGGACAGGCTTAACCTACGAGCAGTACTTC; cdr3_aa: CSVGTGLTYEQYF
d_call: TRBD2; clone_size: few; v_call: TRBV29-1; j_call: TRBJ2-7; cdr3_nt: TGCAGCGTTGTGACTAGCGGGATCTACGAGCAGTACTTC; cdr3_aa: CSVVTSGIYEQYF
d_call: TRBD1; clone_size: few; v_call: TRBV9; j_call: TRBJ2-1; cdr3_nt: TGTGCCAGCAGCACTCGACAGGGGACCTCCTACAATGAGCAGTTCTTC; cdr3_aa: CASSTRQGTSYNEQFF
d_call: TRBD2; clone_size: few; v_call: TRBV7-8; j_call: TRBJ2-3; cdr3_nt: TGTGCCAGCAGCTTAGGACTAGCGGGGGCCTCTAGCACAGATACGCAGTATTTT; cdr3_aa: CASSLGLAGASSTDTQYF
d_call: TRBD2; clone_size: -; v_call: TRBV29-1; j_call: TRBJ2-3; cdr3_nt: TGCAGCGGGCGTTGGCTCCTCGGGGGGAGCACAGATACGCAGTATTTT; cdr3_aa: CSGRWLLGGSTDTQYF
d_call: TRBD1; clone_size: -; v_call: TRBV29-1; j_call: TRBJ2-5; cdr3_nt: TGCAGCGCCGGGACAGGGGTGGACGAAGAGACCCAGTACTTC; cdr3_aa: CSAGTGVDEETQYF
d_call: -; clone_size: few; v_call: TRBV19; j_call: TRBJ1-5; cdr3_nt: TGTGCCAGTAGTATATGGACAGCCCATTCCTTCAATCAGCCCCAGCATTTT; cdr3_aa: CASSIWTAHSFNQPQHF